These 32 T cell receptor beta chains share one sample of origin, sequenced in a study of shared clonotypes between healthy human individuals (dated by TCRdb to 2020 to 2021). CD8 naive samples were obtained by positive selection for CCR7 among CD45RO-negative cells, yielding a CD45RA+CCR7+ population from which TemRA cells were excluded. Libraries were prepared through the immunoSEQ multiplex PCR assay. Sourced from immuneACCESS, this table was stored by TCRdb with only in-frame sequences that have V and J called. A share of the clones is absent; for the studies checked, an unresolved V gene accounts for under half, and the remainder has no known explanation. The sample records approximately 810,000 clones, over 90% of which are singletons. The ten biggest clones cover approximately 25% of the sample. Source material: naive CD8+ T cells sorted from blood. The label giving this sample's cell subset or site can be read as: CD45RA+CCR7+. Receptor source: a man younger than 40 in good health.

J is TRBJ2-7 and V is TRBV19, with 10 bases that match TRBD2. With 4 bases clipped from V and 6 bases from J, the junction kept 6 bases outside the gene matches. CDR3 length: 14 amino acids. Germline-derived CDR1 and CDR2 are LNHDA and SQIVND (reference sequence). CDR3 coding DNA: TGTGCCAGTAGTACTAGCGGGAGTACATCCGAGCAGTACTTC. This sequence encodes CASSTSGSTSEQYF.

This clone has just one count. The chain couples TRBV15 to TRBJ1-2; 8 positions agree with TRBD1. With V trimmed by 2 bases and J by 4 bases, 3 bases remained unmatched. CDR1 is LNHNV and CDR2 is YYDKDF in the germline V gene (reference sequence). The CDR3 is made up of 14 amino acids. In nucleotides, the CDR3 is TGTGCCACCAGCAGACCGACAGGGGCCTATGGCTACACCTTC. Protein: CATSRPTGAYGYTF.

In DNA, the CDR3 is TGCGCCAGCAGCCAAGATCGGGGGGGAGATGAAAAACTGTTTTTT. Translation gives CASSQDRGGDEKLFF. The chain joins TRBV4-1 to TRBJ1-4; D perhaps matches TRBD1 (5 bases). The CDR3 consists of 15 residues. V was clipped by 0 bases and J by 6 bases, with 11 bases between them. The germline gives CDR1 MGHRA, CDR2 YSYEKL.

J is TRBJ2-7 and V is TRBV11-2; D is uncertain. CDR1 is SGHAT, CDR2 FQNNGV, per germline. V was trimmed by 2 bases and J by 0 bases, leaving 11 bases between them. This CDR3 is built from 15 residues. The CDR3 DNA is TGTGCCAGCAGCTTATTCTCACGGGCCTCCTACGAGCAGTACTTC. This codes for CASSLFSRASYEQYF.

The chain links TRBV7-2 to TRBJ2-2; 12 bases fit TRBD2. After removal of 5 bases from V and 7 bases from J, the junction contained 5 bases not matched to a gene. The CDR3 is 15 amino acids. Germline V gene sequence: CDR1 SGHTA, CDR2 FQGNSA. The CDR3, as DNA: TGTGCCAGCAGCACGCGACTAGCGGGAGACGGGGAGCTGTTTTTT. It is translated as CASSTRLAGDGELFF.

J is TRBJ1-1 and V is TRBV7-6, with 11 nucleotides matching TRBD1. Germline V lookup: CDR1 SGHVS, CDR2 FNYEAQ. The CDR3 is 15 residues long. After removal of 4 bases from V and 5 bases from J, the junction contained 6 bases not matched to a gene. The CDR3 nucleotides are TGTGCCAGCAGCTCCGAGGACAGGGGGCAAACTGAAGCTTTCTTT. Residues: CASSSEDRGQTEAFF.

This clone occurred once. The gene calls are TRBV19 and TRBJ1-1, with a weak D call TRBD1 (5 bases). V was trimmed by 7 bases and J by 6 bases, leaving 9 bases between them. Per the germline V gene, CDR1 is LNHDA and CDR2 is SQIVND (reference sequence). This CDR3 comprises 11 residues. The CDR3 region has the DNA TGTGCCAGTATCGGGGGGTCTGAAGCTTTCTTT. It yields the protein CASIGGSEAFF.

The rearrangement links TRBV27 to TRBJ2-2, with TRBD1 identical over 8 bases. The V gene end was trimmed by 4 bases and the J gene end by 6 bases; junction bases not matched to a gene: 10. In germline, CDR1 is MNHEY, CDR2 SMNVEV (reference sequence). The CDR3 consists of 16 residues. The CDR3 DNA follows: TGTGCCAGCAGTTATAGTCAGGGGGCGCGCGCCGGGGAGCTGTTTTTT. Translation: CASSYSQGARAGELFF.

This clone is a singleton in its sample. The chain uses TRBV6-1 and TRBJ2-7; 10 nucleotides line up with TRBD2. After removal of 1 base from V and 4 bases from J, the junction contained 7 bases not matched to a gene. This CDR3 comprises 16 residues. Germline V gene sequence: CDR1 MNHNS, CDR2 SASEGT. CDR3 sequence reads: CASSEEASGSGYEQYF. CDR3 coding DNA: TGTGCCAGCAGTGAAGAGGCTAGCGGGAGTGGTTACGAGCAGTACTTC.

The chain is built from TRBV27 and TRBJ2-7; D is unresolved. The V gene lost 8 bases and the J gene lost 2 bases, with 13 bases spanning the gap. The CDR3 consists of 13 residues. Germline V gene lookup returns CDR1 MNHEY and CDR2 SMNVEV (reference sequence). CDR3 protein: CASARPFPYEQYF. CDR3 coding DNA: TGTGCCAGCGCGAGGCCTTTTCCCTACGAGCAGTACTTC.

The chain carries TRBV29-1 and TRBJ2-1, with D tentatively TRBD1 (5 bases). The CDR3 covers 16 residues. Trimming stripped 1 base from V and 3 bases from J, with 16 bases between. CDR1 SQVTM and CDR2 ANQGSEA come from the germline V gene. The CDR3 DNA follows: TGCAGCGTTGAAGGTCTCCCAGGGATGGGCTACAATGAGCAGTTCTTC. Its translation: CSVEGLPGMGYNEQFF.

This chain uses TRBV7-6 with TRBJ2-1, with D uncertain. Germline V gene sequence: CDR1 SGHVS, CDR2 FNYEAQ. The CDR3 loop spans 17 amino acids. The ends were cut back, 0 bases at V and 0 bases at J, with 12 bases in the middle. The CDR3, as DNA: TGTGCCAGCAGCTTAGCGTTCCAGTCAAGCTCCTACAATGAGCAGTTCTTC. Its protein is CASSLAFQSSSYNEQFF.

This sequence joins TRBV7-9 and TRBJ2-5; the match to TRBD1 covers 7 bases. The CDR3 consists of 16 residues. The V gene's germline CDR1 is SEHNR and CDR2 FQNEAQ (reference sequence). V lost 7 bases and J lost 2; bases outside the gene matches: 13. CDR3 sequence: CASIQNAGTEQETQYF. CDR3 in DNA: TGTGCCAGCATCCAGAACGCCGGGACAGAACAAGAGACCCAGTACTTC. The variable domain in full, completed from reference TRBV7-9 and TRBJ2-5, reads DTGVSQNPRHKITKRGQNVTFRCDPISEHNRLYWYRQTLGQGPEFLTYFQNEAQLEKSRLLSDRFSAERPKGSFSTLEIQRTEQGDSAMYLCASIQNAGTEQETQYFGPGTRLLVL.

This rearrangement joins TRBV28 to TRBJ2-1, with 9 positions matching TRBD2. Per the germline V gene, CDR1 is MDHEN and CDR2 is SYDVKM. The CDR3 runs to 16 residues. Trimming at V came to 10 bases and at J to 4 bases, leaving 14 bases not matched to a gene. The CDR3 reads CATWGLEREVYNEQFF. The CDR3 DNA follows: TGTGCCACGTGGGGGCTTGAGCGGGAGGTGTACAATGAGCAGTTCTTC.

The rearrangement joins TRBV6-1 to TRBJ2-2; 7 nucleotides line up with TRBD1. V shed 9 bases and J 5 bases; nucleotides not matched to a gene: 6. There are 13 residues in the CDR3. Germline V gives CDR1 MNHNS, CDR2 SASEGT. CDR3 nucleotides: TGTGCCAGATTGACAGGGATAACCGGGGAGCTGTTTTTT. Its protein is CARLTGITGELFF.

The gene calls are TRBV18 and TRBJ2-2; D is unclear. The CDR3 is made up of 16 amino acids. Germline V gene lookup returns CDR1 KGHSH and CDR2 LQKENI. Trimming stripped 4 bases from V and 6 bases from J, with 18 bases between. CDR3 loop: CASSLHQTYHPGELFF. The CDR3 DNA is TGTGCCAGCTCACTCCACCAAACATACCATCCCGGGGAGCTGTTTTTT.

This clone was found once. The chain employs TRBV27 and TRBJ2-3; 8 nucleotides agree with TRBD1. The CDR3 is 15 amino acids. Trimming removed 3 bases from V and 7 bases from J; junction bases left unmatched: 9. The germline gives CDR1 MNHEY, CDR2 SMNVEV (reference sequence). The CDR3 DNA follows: TGTGCCAGCAGTTTGCAGGGGGCCCTTTTGAATACGCAGTATTTT. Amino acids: CASSLQGALLNTQYF.

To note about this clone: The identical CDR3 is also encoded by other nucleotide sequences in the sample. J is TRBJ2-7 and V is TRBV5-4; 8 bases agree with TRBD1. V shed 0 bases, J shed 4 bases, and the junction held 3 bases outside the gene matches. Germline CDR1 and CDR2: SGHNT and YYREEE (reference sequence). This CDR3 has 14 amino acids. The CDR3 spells CASSLGQGAYEQYF. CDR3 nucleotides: TGTGCCAGCAGCTTGGGGCAGGGGGCGTACGAGCAGTACTTC.

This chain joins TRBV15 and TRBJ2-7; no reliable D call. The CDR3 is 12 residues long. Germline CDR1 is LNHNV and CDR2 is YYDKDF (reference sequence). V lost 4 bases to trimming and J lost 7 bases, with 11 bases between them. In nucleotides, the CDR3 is TGTGCCACCAGCATCGACCGGGCAGAGCAGTACTTC. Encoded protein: CATSIDRAEQYF.

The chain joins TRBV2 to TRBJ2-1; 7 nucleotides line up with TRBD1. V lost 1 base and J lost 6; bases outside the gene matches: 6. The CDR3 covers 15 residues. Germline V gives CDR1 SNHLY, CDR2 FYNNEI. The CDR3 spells CASSEGDSSGNEQFF. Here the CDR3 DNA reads TGTGCCAGCAGTGAAGGGGACAGTTCAGGCAATGAGCAGTTCTTC.

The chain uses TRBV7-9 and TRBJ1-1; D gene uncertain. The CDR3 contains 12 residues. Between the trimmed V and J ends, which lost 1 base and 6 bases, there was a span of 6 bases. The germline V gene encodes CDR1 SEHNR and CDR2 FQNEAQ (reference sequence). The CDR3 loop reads CASSLGSPEAFF. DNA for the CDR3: TGTGCCAGCAGCTTAGGTTCGCCTGAAGCTTTCTTT.

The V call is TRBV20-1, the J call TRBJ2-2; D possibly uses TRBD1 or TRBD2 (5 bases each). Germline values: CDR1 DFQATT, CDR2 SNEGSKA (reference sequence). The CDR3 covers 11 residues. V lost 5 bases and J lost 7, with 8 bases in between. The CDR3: CSAWDLGELFF. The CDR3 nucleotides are TGCAGTGCTTGGGACCTCGGGGAGCTGTTTTTT.

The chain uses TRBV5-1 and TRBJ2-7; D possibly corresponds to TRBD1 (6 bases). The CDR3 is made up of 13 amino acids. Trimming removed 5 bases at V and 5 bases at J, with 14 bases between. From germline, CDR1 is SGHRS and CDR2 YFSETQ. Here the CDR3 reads CASRPGHPNEQYF. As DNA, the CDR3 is TGCGCCAGCAGACCGGGACACCCAAACGAGCAGTACTTC.

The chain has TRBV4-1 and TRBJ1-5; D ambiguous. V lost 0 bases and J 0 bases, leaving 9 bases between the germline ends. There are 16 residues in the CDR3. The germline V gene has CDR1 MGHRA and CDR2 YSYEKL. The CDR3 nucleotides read TGCGCCAGCAGCCAAGAGTGGACGGTTAGCAATCAGCCCCAGCATTTT. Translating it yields CASSQEWTVSNQPQHF.

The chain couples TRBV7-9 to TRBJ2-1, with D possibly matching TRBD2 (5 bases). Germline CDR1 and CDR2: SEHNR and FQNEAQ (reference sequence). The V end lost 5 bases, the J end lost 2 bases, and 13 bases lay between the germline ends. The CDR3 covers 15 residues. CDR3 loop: CASSRPEAAYNEQFF. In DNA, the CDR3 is TGTGCCAGCAGCCGCCCGGAGGCCGCCTACAATGAGCAGTTCTTC.

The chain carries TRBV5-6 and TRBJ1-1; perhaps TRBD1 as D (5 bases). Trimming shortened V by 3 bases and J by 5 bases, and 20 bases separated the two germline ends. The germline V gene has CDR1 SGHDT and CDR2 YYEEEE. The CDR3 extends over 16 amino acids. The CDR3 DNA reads TGTGCCAGCAGCTACTCCGGGACGGCTGGATCTACTGAAGCTTTCTTT. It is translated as CASSYSGTAGSTEAFF.

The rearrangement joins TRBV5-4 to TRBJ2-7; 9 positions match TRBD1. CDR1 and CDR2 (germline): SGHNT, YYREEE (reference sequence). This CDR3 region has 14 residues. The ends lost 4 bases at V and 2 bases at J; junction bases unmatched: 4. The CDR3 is CASSTGTGTYEQYF. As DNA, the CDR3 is TGTGCCAGCAGCACCGGGACAGGGACCTACGAGCAGTACTTC.

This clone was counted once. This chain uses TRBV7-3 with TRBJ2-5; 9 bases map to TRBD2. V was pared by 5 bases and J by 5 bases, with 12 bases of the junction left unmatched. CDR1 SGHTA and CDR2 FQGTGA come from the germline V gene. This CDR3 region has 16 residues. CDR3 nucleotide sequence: TGTGCCAGCAGCATCGCGGGAGGGCGAGGGTTCGAGACCCAGTACTTC. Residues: CASSIAGGRGFETQYF.

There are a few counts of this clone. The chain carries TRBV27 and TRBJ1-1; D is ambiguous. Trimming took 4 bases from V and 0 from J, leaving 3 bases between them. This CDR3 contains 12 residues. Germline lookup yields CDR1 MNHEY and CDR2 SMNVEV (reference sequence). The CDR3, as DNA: TGTGCCAGCAGTTCGGTGAACACTGAAGCTTTCTTT. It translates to CASSSVNTEAFF.

CDR3 amino acids: CASSGRPGVRNTGELFF. The CDR3 nucleotides are TGTGCCAGCAGCGGGCGACCGGGAGTACGGAACACCGGGGAGCTGTTTTTT. The rearrangement links TRBV28 to TRBJ2-2, with D possibly TRBD2 on 6 matching bases. Germline V gives CDR1 MDHEN, CDR2 SYDVKM. There are 17 residues in the CDR3. V dropped 6 bases and J dropped 1 base, with 18 bases sitting between them. The complete variable domain, with remaining parts taken from reference TRBV28 and TRBJ2-2, reads DVKVTQSSRYLVKRTGEKVFLECVQDMDHENMFWYRQDPGLGLRLIYFSYDVKMKEKGDIPEGYSVSREKKERFSLILESASTNQTSMYLCASSGRPGVRNTGELFFGEGSRLTVL.

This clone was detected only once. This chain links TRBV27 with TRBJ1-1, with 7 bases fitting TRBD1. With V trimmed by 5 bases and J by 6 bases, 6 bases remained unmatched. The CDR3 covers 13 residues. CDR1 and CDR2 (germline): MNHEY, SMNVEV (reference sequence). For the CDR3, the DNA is TGTGCCAGCAGTCCCTCGGGACAGTCTGAAGCTTTCTTT. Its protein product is CASSPSGQSEAFF.

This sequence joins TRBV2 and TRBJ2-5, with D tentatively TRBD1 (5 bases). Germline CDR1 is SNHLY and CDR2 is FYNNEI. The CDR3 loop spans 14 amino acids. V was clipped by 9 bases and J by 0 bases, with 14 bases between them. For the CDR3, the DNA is TGTGCCAGTACCTCGGACAAGTACCAAGAGACCCAGTACTTC. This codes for CASTSDKYQETQYF.